The rows below give T cell receptor beta chains drawn from one sample of a study of regulatory T cells in long-lasting Graves disease. TCRdb independently ran MiXCR on the multiplex PCR reads; one entry per CDR3 protein. Seen here are roughly 450,000 distinct CDR3 sequences, around a quarter observed once, and the top ten hold roughly a quarter. The starting material was peripheral blood mononuclear cells (PBMCs), obtained when the disease was refractory, from a patient treated with antithyroid drugs. The receptors were gathered from a female donor with Graves disease. Both conserved end residues are trimmed from each CDR3.

V	J	CDR3
TRBV4-2	TRBJ1-1	ASSRPGISNTEAF
TRBV28	TRBJ2-7	ASSLSRARDEQY
TRBV28	TRBJ1-2	ASSYSGRGYGYT
TRBV29-1	TRBJ2-7	SVGTSGTVEQY
TRBV7-2	TRBJ2-7	ASSLFGQPNYEQY
TRBV5-1	TRBJ1-1	ASSLRTGGISNNEAF
TRBV4-3	TRBJ1-1	ASSQDAALNTEAF
TRBV4-1	TRBJ2-4	ASSQGQVLARAKNIQY
TRBV7-9	TRBJ2-1	ASMRLADNEQF
TRBV30	TRBJ1-2	AWSGDTYGYT
TRBV28	TRBJ1-2	ASRPDREYGYT
TRBV11-2	TRBJ2-7	ASSPPGTGTEQY
TRBV19	TRBJ2-7	ASSIILGSDEQY
TRBV6-5	TRBJ2-1	ASSYSRSAGISYNEQF
TRBV27	TRBJ2-7	ASTSQQNEQY
TRBV19	TRBJ1-2	ASLPRTGNRHGYT
TRBV6-1	TRBJ2-7	ASGGTGFSEQY